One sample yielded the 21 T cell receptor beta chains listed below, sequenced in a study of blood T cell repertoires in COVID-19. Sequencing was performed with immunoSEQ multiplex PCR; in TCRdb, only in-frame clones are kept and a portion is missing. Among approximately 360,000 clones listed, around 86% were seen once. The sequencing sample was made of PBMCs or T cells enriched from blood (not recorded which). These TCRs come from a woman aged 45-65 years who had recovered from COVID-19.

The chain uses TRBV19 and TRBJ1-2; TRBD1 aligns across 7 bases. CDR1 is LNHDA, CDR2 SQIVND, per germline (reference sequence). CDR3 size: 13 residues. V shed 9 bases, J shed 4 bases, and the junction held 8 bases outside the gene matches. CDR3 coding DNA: TGTGCCAGCGAAACAGGGGCGGGCTATGGCTACACCTTC. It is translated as CASETGAGYGYTF.

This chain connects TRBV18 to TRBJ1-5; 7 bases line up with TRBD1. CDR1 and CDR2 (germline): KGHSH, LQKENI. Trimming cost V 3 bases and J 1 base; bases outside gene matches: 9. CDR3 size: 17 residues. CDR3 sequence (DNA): TGTGCCAGCTCACCGGTAGGGGGCTGGAGGAGCAATCAGCCCCAGCATTTT. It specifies CASSPVGGWRSNQPQHF.

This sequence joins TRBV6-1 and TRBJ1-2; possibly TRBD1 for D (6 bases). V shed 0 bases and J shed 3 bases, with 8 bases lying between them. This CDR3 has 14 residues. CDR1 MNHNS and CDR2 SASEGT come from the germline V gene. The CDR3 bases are TGTGCCAGCAGTGAAGCGGACAGCGACTATGGCTACACCTTC. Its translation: CASSEADSDYGYTF.

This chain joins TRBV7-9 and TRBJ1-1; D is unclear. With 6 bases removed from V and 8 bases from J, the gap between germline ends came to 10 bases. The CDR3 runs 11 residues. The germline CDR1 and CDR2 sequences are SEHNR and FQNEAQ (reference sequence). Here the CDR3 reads CASRRNGEAFF. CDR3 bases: TGTGCCAGCAGACGCAACGGGGAAGCTTTCTTT.

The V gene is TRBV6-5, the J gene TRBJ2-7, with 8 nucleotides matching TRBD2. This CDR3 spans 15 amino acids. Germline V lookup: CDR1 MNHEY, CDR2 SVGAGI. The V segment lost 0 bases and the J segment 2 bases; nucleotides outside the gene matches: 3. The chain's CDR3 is CASSYSGTSPYEQYF. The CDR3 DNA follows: TGTGCCAGCAGTTACTCCGGGACTAGTCCCTACGAGCAGTACTTC.

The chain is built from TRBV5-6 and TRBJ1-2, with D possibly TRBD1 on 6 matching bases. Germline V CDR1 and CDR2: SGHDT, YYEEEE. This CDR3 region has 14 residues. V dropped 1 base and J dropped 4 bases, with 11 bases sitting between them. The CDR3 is CASSLTRGSYGYTF. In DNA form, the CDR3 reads TGTGCCAGCAGCTTGACCAGGGGAAGCTATGGCTACACCTTC.

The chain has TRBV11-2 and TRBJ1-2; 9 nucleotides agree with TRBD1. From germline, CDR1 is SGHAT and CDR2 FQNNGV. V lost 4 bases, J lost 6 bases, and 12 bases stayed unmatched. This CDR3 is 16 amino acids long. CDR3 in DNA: TGTGCCAGCAGCTCCCGGGACAGGGCTTTCATCCATGGCTACACCTTC. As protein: CASSSRDRAFIHGYTF.

CDR3: CASSLVRGRGTDTQYF. DNA for the CDR3: TGTGCCAGCAGCTTAGTCAGGGGTCGGGGTACAGATACGCAGTATTTT. The genes are TRBV7-9 and TRBJ2-3; TRBD1 is a possible D gene (6 bases). Trimming stripped 1 base from V and 3 bases from J, with 14 bases between. This CDR3 region has 16 residues. CDR1 SEHNR and CDR2 FQNEAQ come from the germline V gene (reference sequence).

The CDR3 bases are TGTGCCAGTAGTACTACTCCGGGACAGCCCCGGCAGTACTTC. Translated: CASSTTPGQPRQYF. The chain combines TRBV19 with TRBJ2-7, with TRBD1 identical over 7 bases. The germline gives CDR1 LNHDA, CDR2 SQIVND (reference sequence). The CDR3 spans 14 residues. V trimming: 4 bases; J trimming: 9 bases; junction bases outside the gene matches: 12.

The CDR3 is CASSQAITGISWEGYTF. The CDR3 DNA reads TGCGCCAGCAGCCAAGCAATCACAGGGATTTCTTGGGAAGGCTACACCTTC. This chain connects TRBV4-1 to TRBJ1-2; D is possibly TRBD1 (6 bases). The germline V gene has CDR1 MGHRA and CDR2 YSYEKL. Deletions cut 1 base from V and 8 bases from J, with 23 bases between. The CDR3 sequence is 17 residues long.

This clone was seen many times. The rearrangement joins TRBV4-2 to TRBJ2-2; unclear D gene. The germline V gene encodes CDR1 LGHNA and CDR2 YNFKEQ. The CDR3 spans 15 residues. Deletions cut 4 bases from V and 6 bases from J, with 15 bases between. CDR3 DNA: TGTGCCAGCAGCCTCGACGTGGGCGCAGCCGGGGAGCTGTTTTTT. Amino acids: CASSLDVGAAGELFF.

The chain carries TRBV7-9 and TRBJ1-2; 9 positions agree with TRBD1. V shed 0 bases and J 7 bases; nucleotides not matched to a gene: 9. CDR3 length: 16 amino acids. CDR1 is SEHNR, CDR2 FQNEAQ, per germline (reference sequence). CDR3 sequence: CASSLATGQGIRGYTF. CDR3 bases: TGTGCCAGCAGCTTAGCAACGGGACAGGGAATCCGTGGCTACACCTTC.

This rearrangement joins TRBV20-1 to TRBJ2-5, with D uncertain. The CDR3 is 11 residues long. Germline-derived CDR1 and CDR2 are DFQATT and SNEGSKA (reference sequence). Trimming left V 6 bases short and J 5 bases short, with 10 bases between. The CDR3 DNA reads TGCAGTGCCCGAGTCCGGGAGACCCAGTACTTC. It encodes CSARVRETQYF.

The CDR3 coding sequence is TGTGCCAGCAGTTACCACCAGGGTAATGGCAATCAGCCCCAGCATTTT. Protein product: CASSYHQGNGNQPQHF. The chain uses TRBV6-2 or TRBV6-3 and TRBJ1-5, with D maybe TRBD1 (5 bases). Germline V CDR1 and CDR2: MNHEY, SVGEGT. Trimming shortened V by 2 bases and J by 2 bases, and 13 bases separated the two germline ends. There are 16 residues in the CDR3.

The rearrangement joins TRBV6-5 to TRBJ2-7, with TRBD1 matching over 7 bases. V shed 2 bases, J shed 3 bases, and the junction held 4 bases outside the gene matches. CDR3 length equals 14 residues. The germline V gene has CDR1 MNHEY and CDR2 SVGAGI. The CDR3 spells CASSYGDSFYEQYF. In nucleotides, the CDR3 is TGTGCCAGCAGTTACGGGGACAGCTTCTACGAGCAGTACTTC.

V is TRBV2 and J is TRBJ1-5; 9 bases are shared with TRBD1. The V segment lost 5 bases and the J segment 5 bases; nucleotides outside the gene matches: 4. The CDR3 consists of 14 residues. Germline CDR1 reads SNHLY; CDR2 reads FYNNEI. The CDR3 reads CASSQQGAYQPQHF. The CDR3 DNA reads TGTGCCAGCAGTCAACAGGGGGCGTATCAGCCCCAGCATTTT.

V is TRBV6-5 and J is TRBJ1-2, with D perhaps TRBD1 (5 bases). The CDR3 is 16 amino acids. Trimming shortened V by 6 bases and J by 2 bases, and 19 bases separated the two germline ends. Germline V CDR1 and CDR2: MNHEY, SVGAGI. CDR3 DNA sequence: TGTGCCAGCAGCTACGGCGGGGGAGGAAGAAACTATGGCTACACCTTC. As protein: CASSYGGGGRNYGYTF.

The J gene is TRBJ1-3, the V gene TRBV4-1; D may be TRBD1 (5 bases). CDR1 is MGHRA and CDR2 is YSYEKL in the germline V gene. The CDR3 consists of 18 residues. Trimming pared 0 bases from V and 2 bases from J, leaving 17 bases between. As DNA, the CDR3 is TGCGCCAGCAGCCAAGATCTGAGCCGGCAGGGCACTGGAAACACCATATATTTT. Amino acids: CASSQDLSRQGTGNTIYF.

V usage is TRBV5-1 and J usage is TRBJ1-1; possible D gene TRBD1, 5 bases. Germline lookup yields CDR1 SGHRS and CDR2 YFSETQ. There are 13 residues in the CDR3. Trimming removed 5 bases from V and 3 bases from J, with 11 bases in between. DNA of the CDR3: TGCGCCAGCAGTTATCAGGGCTACACTGAAGCTTTCTTT. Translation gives CASSYQGYTEAFF.

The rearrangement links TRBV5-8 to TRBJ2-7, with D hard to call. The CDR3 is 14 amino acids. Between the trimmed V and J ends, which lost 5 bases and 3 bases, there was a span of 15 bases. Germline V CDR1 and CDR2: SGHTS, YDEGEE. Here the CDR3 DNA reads TGTGCCAGCAGGTCCGAGAGGAGCCACTACGAGCAGTACTTC. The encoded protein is CASRSERSHYEQYF.

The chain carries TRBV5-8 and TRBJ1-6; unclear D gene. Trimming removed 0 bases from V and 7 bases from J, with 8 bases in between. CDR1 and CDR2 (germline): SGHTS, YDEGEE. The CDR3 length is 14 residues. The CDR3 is CASSLVQTNSPLHF. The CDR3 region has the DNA TGTGCCAGCAGCTTGGTACAGACGAATTCACCCCTCCACTTT.